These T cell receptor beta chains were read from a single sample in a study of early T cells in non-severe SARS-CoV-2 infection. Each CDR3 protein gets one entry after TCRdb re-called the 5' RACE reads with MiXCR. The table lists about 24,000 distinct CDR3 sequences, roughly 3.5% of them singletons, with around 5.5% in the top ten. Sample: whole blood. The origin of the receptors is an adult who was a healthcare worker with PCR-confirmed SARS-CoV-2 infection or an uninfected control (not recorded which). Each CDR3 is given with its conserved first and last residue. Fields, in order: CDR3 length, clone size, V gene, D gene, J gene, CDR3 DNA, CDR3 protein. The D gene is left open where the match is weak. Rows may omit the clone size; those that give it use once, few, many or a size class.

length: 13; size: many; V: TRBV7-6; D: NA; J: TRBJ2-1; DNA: TGTGCCAGCAGCGGGGGGGCCGATCCTGAGCAGTTCTTC; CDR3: CASSGGADPEQFF
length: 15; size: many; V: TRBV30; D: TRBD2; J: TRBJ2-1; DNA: TGTGCCTGGAGCGAGACTAGCGGGAGAAGGAATGAGCAGTTCTTC; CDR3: CAWSETSGRRNEQFF
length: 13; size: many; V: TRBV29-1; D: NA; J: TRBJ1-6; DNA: TGCAGCGTTGCACGCTCCTATAATTCACCCCTCCACTTT; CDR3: CSVARSYNSPLHF
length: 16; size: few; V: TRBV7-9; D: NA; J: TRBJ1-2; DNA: TGTGCCAGCTTCCTGGGGGGGCCCCGCACGGACTATGGCTACACCTTC; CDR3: CASFLGGPRTDYGYTF
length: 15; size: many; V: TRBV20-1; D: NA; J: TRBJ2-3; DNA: TGCAGTGCCGAGGAGGGAGCAACTAGCACAGATACGCAGTATTTT; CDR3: CSAEEGATSTDTQYF
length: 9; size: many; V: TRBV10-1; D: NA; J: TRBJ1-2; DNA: TGCGCCAGCATAGGAGGCTACACCTTC; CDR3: CASIGGYTF
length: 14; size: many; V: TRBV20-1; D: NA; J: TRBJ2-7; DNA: TGCAGTGCTAGAGCGACAGGTCCACGATACGAGCAGTACTTC; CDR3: CSARATGPRYEQYF
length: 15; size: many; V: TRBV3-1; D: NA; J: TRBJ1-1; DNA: TGTGCCAGCAGCCGGCACACAGCAGCGAACACTGAAGCTTTCTTT; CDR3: CASSRHTAANTEAFF
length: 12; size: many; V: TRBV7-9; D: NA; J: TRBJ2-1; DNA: TGTGCCAGCAGATGGGGCTACAATGAGCAGTTCTTC; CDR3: CASRWGYNEQFF
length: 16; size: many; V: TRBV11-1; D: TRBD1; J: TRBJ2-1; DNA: TGTGCCAGCAGTTACCGGGACAGGGGGCTAGTCGATGAGCAGTTCTTC; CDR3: CASSYRDRGLVDEQFF
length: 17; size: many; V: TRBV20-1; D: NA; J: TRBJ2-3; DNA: TGCAGTGCTAGAGCAGCACTAGGGCGGGGGCCCACAGATACGCAGTATTTT; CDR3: CSARAALGRGPTDTQYF
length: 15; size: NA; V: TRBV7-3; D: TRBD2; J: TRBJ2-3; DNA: TGTGCCAGCAGCTTCCGCGGGGGTAGGACAGATACGCAGTATTTT; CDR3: CASSFRGGRTDTQYF
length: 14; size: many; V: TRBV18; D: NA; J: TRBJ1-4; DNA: TGTGCCAGCTCACCACAGGGGACAAATGAAAAACTGTTTTTT; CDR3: CASSPQGTNEKLFF
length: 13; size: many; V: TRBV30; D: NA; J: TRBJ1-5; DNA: TGTGCCTGGAGCCCCGGACGAGATCAGCCCCAGCATTTT; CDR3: CAWSPGRDQPQHF
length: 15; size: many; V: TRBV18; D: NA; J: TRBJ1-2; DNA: TGTGCCAGCTCACCACCGGGACAAGCTAACTATGGCTACACCTTC; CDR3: CASSPPGQANYGYTF
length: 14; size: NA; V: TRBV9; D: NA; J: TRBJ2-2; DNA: TGTGCCAGCAGCGTAGGAGGGAACACCGGGGAGCTGTTTTTT; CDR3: CASSVGGNTGELFF
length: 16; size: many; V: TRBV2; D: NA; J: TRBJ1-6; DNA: TGTGCCAGCAGGCAACGAGGTGGGTGGTTTGATTCACCCCTCCACTTT; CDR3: CASRQRGGWFDSPLHF
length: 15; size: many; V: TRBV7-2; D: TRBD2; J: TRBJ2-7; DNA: TGTGCCAGCAGCTTGGGCGGGAGCTCCTCCTACGAGCAGTACTTC; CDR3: CASSLGGSSSYEQYF
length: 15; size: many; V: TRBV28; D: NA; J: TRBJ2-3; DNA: TGTGCCAGCAGTTTATCACCGGGGGTGGCAGATACGCAGTATTTT; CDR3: CASSLSPGVADTQYF
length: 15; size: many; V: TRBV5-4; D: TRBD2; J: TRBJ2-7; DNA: TGTGCCAGCAGCTTGGAGACTAGCGGGACTAAAGAGCAGTACTTC; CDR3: CASSLETSGTKEQYF
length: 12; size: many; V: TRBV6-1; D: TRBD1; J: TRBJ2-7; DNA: TGTGCCAGCACCAAGACAGGGGACGAGCAGTACTTC; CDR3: CASTKTGDEQYF
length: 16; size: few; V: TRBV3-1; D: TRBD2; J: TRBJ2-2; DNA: TGTGCCAGCAGCGGTAGCGGGAGCGTCAACACCGGGGAGCTGTTTTTT; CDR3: CASSGSGSVNTGELFF
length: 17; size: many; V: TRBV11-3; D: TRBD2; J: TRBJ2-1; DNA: TGTGCCAGCAGCTCGGGGACTAGCGGGCCTGCCCGGGATGAGCAGTTCTTC; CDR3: CASSSGTSGPARDEQFF
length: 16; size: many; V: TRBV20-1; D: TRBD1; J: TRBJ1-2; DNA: TGCAGTGCTAGAGACCTTAGGACAGGGAATAACTATGGCTACACCTTC; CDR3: CSARDLRTGNNYGYTF
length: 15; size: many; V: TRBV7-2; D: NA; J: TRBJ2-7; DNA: TGTGCCAGCAGCCCCCAAGGACAATCCTCCTACGAGCAGTACTTC; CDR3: CASSPQGQSSYEQYF
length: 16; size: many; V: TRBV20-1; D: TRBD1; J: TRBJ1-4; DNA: TGCAGTGCTAGAGATCTGGGGACAGGTTTACATGAAAAACTGTTTTTT; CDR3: CSARDLGTGLHEKLFF
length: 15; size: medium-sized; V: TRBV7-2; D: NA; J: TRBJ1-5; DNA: TGTGCCAGCAGCTTAGATCAGGGGCACAGTCAGCCCCAGCATTTT; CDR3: CASSLDQGHSQPQHF
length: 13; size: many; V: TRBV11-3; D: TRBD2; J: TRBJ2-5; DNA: TGTGCCAGCAGCTTGCGGGGGAAAGAGACCCAGTACTTC; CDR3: CASSLRGKETQYF
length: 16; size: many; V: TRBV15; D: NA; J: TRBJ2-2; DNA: TGTGCCACCAGCAGAGAACGGGGCGTATTCACCGGGGAGCTGTTTTTT; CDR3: CATSRERGVFTGELFF
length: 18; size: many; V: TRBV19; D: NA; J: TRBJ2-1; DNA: TGTGCCAGTTCGTTTTTAGGGCCTAGTGGTGTATCCTACAATGAGCAGTTCTTC; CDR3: CASSFLGPSGVSYNEQFF
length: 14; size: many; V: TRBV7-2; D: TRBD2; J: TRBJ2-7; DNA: TGTGCCAGCAGAGAGCGGGGTGTAGGAGACGAGCAGTACTTC; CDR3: CASRERGVGDEQYF
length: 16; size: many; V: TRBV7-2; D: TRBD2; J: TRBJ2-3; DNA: TGTGCCAGCAGCCCCCGGTTGGCGGGAGTCCCAGATACGCAGTATTTT; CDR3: CASSPRLAGVPDTQYF
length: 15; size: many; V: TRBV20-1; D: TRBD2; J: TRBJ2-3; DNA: TGCAGTGCTAGTGGCCGGGTAGCGGGTACAGATACGCAGTATTTT; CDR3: CSASGRVAGTDTQYF
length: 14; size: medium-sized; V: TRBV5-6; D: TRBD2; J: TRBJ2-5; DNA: TGTGCCAGCAGCTTGGGACTAGCGATGAAGACCCAGTACTTC; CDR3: CASSLGLAMKTQYF
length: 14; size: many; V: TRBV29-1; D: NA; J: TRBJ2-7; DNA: TGCAGCGTCGCCTGGGGGCAGACTTCCTACGAGCAGTACTTC; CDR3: CSVAWGQTSYEQYF
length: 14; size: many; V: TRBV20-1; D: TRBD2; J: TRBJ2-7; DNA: TGCAGTGCTAGTAGCGGCGGGAGCGGGTACGAGCAGTACTTC; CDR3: CSASSGGSGYEQYF
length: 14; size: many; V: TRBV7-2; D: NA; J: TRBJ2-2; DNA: TGTGCCAGCAGCTTAAGAGGGAACACCGGGGAGCTGTTTTTT; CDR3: CASSLRGNTGELFF
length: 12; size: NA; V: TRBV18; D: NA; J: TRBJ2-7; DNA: TGTGCCAGCTCACCCACGACCTACGAGCAGTACTTC; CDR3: CASSPTTYEQYF
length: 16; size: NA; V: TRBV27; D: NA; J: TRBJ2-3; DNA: TGTGCCAGCAGTTTATCCCAGGGGGAGGTCACAGATACGCAGTATTTT; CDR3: CASSLSQGEVTDTQYF
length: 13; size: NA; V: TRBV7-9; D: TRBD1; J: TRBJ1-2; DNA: TGTGCCAGCAGCTTAGGACAGGGGTATGGCTACACCTTC; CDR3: CASSLGQGYGYTF